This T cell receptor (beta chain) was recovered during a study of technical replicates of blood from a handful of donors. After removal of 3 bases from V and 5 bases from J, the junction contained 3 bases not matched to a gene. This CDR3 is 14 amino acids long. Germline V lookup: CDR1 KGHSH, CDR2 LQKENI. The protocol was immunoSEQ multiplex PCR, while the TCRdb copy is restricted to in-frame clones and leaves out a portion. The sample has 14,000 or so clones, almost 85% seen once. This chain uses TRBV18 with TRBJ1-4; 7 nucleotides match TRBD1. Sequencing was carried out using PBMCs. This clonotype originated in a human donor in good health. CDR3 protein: CASSPDRQNEKLFF. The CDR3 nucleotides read TGTGCCAGCTCACCGGACAGGCAAAATGAAAAACTGTTTTTT.